The rows below give T cell receptor beta chains drawn from one sample of a study of radiotherapy plus CTLA-4 blockade in lung cancer. Assay: immunoSEQ multiplex PCR; the TCRdb copy retains only in-frame clones and omits some. The sample contains 40,000 to 60,000 clones, 82% of which appear only once. This specimen consisted of peripheral blood, obtained from a patient treated with radiotherapy plus ipilimumab. The receptors come from a human donor with non-small cell lung cancer who had stable disease on radiotherapy plus ipilimumab. Each CDR3 is given with its conserved first and last residue. The order of the fields is D gene, J gene, clone size, V gene, CDR3 length, CDR3 DNA, CDR3 protein. A D gene is named only where the DNA matches it firmly. For some rows the clone size is stated as once, few or many, or as a class when expanded; others skip it.

.	TRBJ2-5	once	TRBV6-1	16	TGTGCCAGCAGTGAACCCGGGTCGATAGCCGGGTGGACCCAGTACTTC	CASSEPGSIAGWTQYF
.	TRBJ2-5	.	TRBV5-1	14	TGCGCCAGCAGCCCCGCGGGGTACCAAGAGACCCAGTACTTC	CASSPAGYQETQYF
.	TRBJ1-1	.	TRBV11-2	14	TGTGCCAGCAGCTTAGGGGCAGGGGTCACTGAAGCTTTCTTT	CASSLGAGVTEAFF
.	TRBJ1-2	.	TRBV7-2	14	TGTGCCAGCAGCTTAGGTCTGGAGTTCTATGGCTACACCTTC	CASSLGLEFYGYTF
.	TRBJ2-5	.	TRBV2	14	TGTGCCAGCGGAGGAGGGGGGGCGCGGGAGACCCAGTACTTC	CASGGGGARETQYF
TRBD2	TRBJ2-3	.	TRBV5-1	16	TGCGCCAGCAGCTTGGCCCTAGCGGGGAGCACAGATACGCAGTATTTT	CASSLALAGSTDTQYF
.	TRBJ2-3	few	TRBV5-6	17	TGTGCCAGCAGCTTCAAGGCGGGGACCTATTCCACAGATACGCAGTATTTT	CASSFKAGTYSTDTQYF
TRBD1	TRBJ2-1	.	TRBV7-9	14	TGTGCCAGCAGCCCGGACAGGGGGCGGGATGAGCAGTTCTTC	CASSPDRGRDEQFF
TRBD2	TRBJ2-5	.	TRBV10-3	15	TGTGCCATCAGGTCCCTAGCGGGGACCCAAGAGACCCAGTACTTC	CAIRSLAGTQETQYF
TRBD2	TRBJ2-1	once	TRBV18	16	TGTGCCAGCTCACCCAGTTTGGGAGGGCCCTACAATGAGCAGTTCTTC	CASSPSLGGPYNEQFF
TRBD2	TRBJ2-2	.	TRBV28	14	TGTGCCACCTTGACTAGCGGGAACACCGGGGAGCTGTTTTTT	CATLTSGNTGELFF
TRBD2	TRBJ2-1	.	TRBV7-2	13	TGTGCCAGCAGCTTAGATCAGCGGGAGGGGCAGTTCTTC	CASSLDQREGQFF
.	TRBJ1-1	once	TRBV6-1	14	TGTGCCAGCAGTGAAAAGGCCGAGGGCACTGAAGCTTTCTTT	CASSEKAEGTEAFF
.	TRBJ1-6	.	TRBV28	16	TGTGCCAGCAGTTTTTTCGGGGGGGCGGTTTCTTCACCCCTCCACTTT	CASSFFGGAVSSPLHF